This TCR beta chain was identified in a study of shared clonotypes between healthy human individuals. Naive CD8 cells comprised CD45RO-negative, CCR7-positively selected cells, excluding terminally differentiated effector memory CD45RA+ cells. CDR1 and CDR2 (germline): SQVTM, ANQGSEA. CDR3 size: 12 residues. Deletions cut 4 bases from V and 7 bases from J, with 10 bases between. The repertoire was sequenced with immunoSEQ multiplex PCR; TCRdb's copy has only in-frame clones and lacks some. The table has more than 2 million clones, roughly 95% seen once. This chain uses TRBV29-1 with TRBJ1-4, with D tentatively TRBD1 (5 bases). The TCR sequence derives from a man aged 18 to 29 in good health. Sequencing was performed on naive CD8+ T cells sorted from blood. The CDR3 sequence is CSVARESEKLFF. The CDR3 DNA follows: TGCAGCGTTGCCAGGGAAAGTGAAAAACTGTTTTTT.